Sequencing of this T cell receptor (beta chain) was carried out in a study of T cell responses to AZD1222 COVID-19 vaccine. Study-level findings and limits: The reported proportion of spike-specific TCRs targeting unmutated variant regions was nearly half. Spike-wide coverage was observed for vaccine-associated CD4 TCRs, with dominant responses at 160-218 and 743-854. There were mostly white British donors and more females than males, and clonal diversity was possibly underestimated. Recipients of two AZD1222 doses showed rising Spike-specific TCR breadth and depth.

The data were produced by immunoSEQ multiplex PCR, yet TCRdb's version contains in-frame clones alone and is incomplete. The table records 150,000 or so clones, 92% of them present only once. Trimming took off 2 bases at V and 2 bases at J, with 4 bases between the two ends. The CDR3 consists of 13 residues. Germline V CDR1 and CDR2: ENHRY, SYGVKD. Turning to this clone: Its matching antigen is unknown.

Sample: peripheral blood, taken 28 days after the second AZD1222 dose. The TCR originated in an adult who received the AZD1222 COVID-19 vaccine. The chain is built from TRBV10-3 and TRBJ1-5; no definite D call. The CDR3 nucleotides read TGTGCCATCAGTGAGCCCGGCAATCAGCCCCAGCATTTT. Protein: CAISEPGNQPQHF.